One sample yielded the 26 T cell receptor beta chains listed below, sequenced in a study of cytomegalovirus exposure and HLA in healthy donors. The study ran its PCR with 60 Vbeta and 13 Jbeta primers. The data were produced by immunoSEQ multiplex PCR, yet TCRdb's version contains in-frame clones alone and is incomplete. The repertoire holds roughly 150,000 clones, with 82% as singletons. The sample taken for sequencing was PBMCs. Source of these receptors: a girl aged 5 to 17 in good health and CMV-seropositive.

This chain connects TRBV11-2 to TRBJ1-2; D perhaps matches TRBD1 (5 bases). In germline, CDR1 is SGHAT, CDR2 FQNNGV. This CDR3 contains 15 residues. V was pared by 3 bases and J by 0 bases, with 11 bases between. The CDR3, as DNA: TGTGCCAGCAGCTTGAAGGGGTCTTCTAACTATGGCTACACCTTC. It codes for CASSLKGSSNYGYTF.

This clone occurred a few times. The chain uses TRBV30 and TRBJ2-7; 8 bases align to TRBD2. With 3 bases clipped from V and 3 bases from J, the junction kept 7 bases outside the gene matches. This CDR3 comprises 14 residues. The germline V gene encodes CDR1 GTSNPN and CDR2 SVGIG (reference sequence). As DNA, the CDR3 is TGTGCCTGGAGCGACCCGGGAGGGTTCTACGAGCAGTACTTC. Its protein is CAWSDPGGFYEQYF.

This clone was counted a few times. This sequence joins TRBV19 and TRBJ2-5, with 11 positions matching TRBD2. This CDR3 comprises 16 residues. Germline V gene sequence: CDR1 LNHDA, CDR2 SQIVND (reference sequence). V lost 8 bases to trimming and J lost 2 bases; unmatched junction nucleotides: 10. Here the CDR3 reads CASESTGTSGQETQYF. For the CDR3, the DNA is TGTGCCAGTGAGTCTACCGGGACTAGCGGACAAGAGACCCAGTACTTC.

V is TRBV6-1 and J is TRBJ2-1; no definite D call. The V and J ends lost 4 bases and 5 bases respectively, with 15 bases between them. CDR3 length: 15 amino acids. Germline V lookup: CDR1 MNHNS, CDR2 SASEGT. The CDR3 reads CASSVENVPNNEQFF. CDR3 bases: TGTGCCAGCAGTGTTGAGAATGTCCCAAACAATGAGCAGTTCTTC.

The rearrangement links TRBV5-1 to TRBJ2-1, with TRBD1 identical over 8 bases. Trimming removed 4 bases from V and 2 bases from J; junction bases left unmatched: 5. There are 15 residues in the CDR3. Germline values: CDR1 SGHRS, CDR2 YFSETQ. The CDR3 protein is CASSPEQGAYNEQFF. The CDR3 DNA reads TGCGCCAGCAGCCCGGAACAGGGGGCCTACAATGAGCAGTTCTTC.

CDR3 sequence (DNA): TGTGCCTGGAGTGTAGGGACAGGGGTATACGAGCAGTACTTC. Translation gives CAWSVGTGVYEQYF. The chain uses TRBV30 and TRBJ2-7, with TRBD1 matching over 10 bases. In germline, CDR1 is GTSNPN, CDR2 SVGIG (reference sequence). CDR3 length: 14 amino acids. Trimming cost V 0 bases and J 4 bases; bases outside gene matches: 3.

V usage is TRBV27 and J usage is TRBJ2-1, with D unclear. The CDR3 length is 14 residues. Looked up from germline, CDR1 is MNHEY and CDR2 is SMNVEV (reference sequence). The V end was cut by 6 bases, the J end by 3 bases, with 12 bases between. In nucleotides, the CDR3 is TGTGCCAGCAGAACAGCTGTGCGCTACAATGAGCAGTTCTTC. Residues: CASRTAVRYNEQFF.

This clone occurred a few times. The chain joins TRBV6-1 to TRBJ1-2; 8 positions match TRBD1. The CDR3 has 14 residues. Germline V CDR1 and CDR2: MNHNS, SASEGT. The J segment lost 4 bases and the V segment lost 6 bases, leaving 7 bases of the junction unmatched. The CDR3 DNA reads TGTGCCAGCAGCCTGACAGGGGTCGGCTATGGCTACACCTTC. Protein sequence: CASSLTGVGYGYTF.

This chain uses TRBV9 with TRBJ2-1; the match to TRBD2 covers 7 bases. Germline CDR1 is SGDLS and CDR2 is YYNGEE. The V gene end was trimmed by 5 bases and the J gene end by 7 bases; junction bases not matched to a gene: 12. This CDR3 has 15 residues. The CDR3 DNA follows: TGTGCCAGCAGTGCCCGGGCGGGAGTAGGGAATGAGCAGTTCTTC. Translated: CASSARAGVGNEQFF.

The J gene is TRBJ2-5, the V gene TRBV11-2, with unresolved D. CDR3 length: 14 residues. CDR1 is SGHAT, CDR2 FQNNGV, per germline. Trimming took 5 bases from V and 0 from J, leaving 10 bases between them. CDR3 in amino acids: CASSETLYQETQYF. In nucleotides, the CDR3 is TGTGCCAGCAGCGAAACTCTGTACCAAGAGACCCAGTACTTC.

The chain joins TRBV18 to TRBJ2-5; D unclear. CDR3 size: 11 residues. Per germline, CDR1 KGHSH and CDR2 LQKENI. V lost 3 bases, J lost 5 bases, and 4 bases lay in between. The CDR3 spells CASSPQETQYF. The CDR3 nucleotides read TGTGCCAGCTCACCTCAGGAGACCCAGTACTTC.

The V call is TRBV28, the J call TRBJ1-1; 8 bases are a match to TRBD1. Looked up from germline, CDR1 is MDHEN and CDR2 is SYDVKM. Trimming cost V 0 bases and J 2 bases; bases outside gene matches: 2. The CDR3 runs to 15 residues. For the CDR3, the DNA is TGTGCCAGCAGTTTATGGACAGGGGCCAACACTGAAGCTTTCTTT. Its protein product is CASSLWTGANTEAFF.

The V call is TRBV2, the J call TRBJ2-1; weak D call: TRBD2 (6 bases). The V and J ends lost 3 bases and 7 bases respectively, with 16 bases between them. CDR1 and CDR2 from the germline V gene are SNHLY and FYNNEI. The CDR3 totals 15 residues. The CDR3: CASSDGTAGGNEQFF. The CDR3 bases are TGTGCCAGCAGTGATGGAACCGCCGGGGGAAATGAGCAGTTCTTC.

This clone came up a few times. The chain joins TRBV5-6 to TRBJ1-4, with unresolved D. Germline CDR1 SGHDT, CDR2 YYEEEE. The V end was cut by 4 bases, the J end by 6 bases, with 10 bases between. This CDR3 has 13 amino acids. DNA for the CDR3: TGTGCCAGCAGCCTTGGACTTTATGAAAAACTGTTTTTT. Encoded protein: CASSLGLYEKLFF.

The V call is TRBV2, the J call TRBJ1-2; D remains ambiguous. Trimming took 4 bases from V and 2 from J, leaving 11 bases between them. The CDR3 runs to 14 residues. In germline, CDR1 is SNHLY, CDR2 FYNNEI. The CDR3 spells CASSATGPNYGYTF. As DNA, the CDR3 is TGTGCCAGCAGTGCTACGGGTCCCAACTATGGCTACACCTTC. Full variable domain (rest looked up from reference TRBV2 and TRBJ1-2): EPEVTQTPSHQVTQMGQEVILRCVPISNHLYFYWYRQILGQKVEFLVSFYNNEISEKSEIFDDQFSVERPDGSNFTLKIRSTKLEDSAMYFCASSATGPNYGYTFGSGTRLTVV.

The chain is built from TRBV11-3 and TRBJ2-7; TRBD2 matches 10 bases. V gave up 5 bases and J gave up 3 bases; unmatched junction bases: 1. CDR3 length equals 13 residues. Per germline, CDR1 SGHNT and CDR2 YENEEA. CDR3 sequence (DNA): TGTGCCAGCAGCCGGACTAGCGGCTACGAGCAGTACTTC. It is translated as CASSRTSGYEQYF.

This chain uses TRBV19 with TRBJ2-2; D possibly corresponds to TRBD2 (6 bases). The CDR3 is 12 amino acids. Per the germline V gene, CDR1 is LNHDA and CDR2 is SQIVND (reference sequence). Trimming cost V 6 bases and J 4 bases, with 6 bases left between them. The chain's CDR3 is CASSGSTGELFF. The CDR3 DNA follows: TGTGCCAGTAGCGGGAGCACCGGGGAGCTGTTTTTT.

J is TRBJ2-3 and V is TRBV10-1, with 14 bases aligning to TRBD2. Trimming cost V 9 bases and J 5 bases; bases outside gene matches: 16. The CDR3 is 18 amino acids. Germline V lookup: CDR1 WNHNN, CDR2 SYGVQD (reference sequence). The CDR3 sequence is CARDGTSGGYTRGDTQYF. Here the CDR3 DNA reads TGCGCCAGGGACGGGACTAGCGGGGGCTACACAAGGGGAGATACGCAGTATTTT.

The CDR3 spells CASSMGRGGSEQFF. The CDR3 bases are TGCGCCAGCAGCATGGGGCGAGGCGGGAGTGAGCAGTTCTTC. V and J are TRBV5-1 and TRBJ2-1; 7 bases align to TRBD2. V lost 4 bases, J lost 9 bases, and 10 bases stayed unmatched. The CDR3 length is 14 residues. From germline, CDR1 is SGHRS and CDR2 YFSETQ.

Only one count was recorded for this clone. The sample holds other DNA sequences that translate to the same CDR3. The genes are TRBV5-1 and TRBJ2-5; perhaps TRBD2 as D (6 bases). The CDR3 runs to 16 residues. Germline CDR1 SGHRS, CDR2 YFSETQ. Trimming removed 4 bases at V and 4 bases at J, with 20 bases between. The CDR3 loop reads CASSPMGGGPGETQYF. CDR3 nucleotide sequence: TGCGCCAGCAGCCCGATGGGAGGAGGGCCTGGAGAGACCCAGTACTTC.

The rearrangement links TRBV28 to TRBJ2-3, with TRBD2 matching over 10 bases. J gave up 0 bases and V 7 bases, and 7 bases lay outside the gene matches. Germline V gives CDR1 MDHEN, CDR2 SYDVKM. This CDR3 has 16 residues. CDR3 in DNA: TGTGCCAGCATTCCCTCTAGCGGGGGAAGCACAGATACGCAGTATTTT. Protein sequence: CASIPSSGGSTDTQYF.

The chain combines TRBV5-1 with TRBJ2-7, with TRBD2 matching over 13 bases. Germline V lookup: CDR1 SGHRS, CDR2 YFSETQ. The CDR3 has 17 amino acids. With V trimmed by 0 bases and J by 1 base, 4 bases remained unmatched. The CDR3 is CASSLAGLAGASYEQYF. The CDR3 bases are TGCGCCAGCAGCTTGGCCGGACTAGCGGGAGCATCCTACGAGCAGTACTTC.

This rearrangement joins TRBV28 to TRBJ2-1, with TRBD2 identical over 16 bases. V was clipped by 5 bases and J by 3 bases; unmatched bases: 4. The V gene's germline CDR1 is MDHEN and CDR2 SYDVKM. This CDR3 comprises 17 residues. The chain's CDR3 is CASSTGLAGGYYNEQFF. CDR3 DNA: TGTGCCAGCAGTACGGGACTAGCGGGAGGGTACTACAATGAGCAGTTCTTC.

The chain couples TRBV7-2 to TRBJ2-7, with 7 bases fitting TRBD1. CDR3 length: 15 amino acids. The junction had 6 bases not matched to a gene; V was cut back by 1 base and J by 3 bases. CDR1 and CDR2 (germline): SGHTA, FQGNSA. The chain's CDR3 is CASSLETGKFYEQYF. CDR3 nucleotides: TGTGCCAGCAGCTTAGAGACAGGGAAGTTCTACGAGCAGTACTTC.

CDR3 nucleotides: TGTGCCAGCAGCCGGGACAGATCCTACAATGAGCAGTTCTTC. Residues: CASSRDRSYNEQFF. V gene TRBV28 combines with J gene TRBJ2-1; 7 bases agree with TRBD1. CDR1 MDHEN and CDR2 SYDVKM come from the germline V gene. Trimming removed 6 bases from V and 1 base from J; junction bases left unmatched: 3. The CDR3 consists of 14 residues.

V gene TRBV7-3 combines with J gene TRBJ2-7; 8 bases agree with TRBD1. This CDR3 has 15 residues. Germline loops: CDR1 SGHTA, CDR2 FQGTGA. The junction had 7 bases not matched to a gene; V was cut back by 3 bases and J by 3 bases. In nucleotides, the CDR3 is TGTGCCAGCAGCTTGGACAGGGAACGAGTCTACGAGCAGTACTTC. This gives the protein CASSLDRERVYEQYF.